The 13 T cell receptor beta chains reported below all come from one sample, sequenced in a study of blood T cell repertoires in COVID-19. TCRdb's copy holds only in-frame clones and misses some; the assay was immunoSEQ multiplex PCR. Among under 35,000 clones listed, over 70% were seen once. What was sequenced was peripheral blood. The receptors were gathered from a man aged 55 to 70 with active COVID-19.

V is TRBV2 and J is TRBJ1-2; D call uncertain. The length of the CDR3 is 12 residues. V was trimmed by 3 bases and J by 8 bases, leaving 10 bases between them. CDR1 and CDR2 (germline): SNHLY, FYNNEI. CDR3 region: CASSDSGKGYTF. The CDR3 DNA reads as TGTGCCAGCAGTGATTCCGGGAAGGGCTACACCTTC.

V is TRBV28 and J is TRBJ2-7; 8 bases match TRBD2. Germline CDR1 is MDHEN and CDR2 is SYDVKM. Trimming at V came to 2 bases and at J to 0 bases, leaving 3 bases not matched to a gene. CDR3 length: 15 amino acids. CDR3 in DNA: TGTGCCAGCAGTTTAGCGGGAGGCCCCTCCTACGAGCAGTACTTC. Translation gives CASSLAGGPSYEQYF.

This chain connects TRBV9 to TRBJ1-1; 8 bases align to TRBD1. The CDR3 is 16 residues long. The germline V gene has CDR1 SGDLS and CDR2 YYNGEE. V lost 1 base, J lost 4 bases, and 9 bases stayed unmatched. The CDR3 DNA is TGTGCCAGCAGCGTAAGTTCAGGGGGCGCGGGCACTGAAGCTTTCTTT. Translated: CASSVSSGGAGTEAFF.

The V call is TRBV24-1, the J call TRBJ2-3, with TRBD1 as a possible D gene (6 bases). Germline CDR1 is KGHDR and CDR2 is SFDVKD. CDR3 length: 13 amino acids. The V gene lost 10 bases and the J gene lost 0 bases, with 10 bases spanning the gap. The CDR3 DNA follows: TGTGCCACGATGCAGGGGAGCACAGATACGCAGTATTTT. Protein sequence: CATMQGSTDTQYF.

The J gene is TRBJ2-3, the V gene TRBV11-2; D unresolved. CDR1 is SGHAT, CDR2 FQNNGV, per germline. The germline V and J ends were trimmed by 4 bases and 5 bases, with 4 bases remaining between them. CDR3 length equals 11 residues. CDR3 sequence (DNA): TGTGCCAGCAGCTCCCTAGATACGCAGTATTTT. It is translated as CASSSLDTQYF.

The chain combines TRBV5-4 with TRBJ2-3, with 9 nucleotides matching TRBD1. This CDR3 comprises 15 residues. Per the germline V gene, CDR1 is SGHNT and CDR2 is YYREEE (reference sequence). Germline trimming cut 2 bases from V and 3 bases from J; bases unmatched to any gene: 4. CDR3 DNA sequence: TGTGCCAGCAGCTTACAGGGGGCGCGGACAGATACGCAGTATTTT. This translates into CASSLQGARTDTQYF.

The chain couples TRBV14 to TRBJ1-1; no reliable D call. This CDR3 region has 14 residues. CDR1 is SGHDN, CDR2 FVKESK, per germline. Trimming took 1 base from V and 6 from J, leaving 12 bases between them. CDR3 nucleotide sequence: TGTGCCAGCAGCCAAGGGGCACGGTCCGCTGAAGCTTTCTTT. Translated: CASSQGARSAEAFF.

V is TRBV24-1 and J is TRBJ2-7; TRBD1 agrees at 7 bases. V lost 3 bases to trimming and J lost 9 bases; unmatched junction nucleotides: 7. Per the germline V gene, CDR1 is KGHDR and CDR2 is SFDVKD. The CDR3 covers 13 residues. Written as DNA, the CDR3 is TGTGCCACCAGTGATGCCAAAGGGGGCCGGCAGTACTTC. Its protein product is CATSDAKGGRQYF.

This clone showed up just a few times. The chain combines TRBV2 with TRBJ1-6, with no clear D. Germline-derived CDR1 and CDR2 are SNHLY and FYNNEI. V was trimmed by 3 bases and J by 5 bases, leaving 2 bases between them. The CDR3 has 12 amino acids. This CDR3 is CASSDNNSPLHF. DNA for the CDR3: TGTGCCAGCAGTGACAATAATTCACCCCTCCACTTT. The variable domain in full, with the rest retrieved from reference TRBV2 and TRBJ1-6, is EPEVTQTPSHQVTQMGQEVILRCVPISNHLYFYWYRQILGQKVEFLVSFYNNEISEKSEIFDDQFSVERPDGSNFTLKIRSTKLEDSAMYFCASSDNNSPLHFGNGTRLTVT.

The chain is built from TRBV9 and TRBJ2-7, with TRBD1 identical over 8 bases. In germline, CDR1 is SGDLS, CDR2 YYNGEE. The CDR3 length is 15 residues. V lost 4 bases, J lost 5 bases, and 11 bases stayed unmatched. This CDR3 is CASSQMDRVRNEQYF. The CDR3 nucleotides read TGTGCCAGCAGCCAGATGGACAGGGTGAGAAACGAGCAGTACTTC.

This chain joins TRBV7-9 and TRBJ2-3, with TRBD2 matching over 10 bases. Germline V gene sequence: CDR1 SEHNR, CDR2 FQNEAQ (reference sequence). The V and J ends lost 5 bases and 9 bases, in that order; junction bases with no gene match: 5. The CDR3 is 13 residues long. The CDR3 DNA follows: TGTGCCAGCAGCCCCCAGGGACTAGCGACGCAGTATTTT. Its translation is CASSPQGLATQYF.

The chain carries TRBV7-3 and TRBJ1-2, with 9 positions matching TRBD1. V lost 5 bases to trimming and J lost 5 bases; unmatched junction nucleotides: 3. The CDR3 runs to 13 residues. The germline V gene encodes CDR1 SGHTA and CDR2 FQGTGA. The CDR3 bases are TGTGCCAGCAGCCCAGACAGGGGGTATGGCTACACCTTC. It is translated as CASSPDRGYGYTF.

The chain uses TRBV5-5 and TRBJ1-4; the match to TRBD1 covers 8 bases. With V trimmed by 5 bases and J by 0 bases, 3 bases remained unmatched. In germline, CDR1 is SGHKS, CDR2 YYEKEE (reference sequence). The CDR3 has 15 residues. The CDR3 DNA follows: TGTGCCAGCAGTCAGACAGGGGCAACTAATGAAAAACTGTTTTTT. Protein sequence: CASSQTGATNEKLFF. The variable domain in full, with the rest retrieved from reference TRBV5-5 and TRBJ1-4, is DAGVTQSPTHLIKTRGQQVTLRCSPISGHKSVSWYQQVLGQGPQFIFQYYEKEERGRGNFPDRFSARQFPNYSSELNVNALLLGDSALYLCASSQTGATNEKLFFGSGTQLSVL.